Presented here are 2 T cell receptor beta chains from one specimen sequenced in a study of blood T cell repertoires in COVID-19. Libraries were prepared by immunoSEQ multiplex PCR; TCRdb keeps only in-frame clonotypes and omits some of them. This sample has 410,000 or so clones, with over 75% found just once. What was sequenced was peripheral blood. These TCRs come from a middle-aged woman with COVID-19, enrolled during active disease.

The gene calls are TRBV7-9 and TRBJ1-5; TRBD1 matches at 7 bases. Germline V lookup: CDR1 SEHNR, CDR2 FQNEAQ (reference sequence). This CDR3 contains 16 residues. J gave up 4 bases and V 4 bases, and 10 bases lay outside the gene matches. The CDR3 DNA sequence: TGTGCCAGCAGCTCCGACTCAGACAGGGTAAATCAGCCCCAGCATTTT. It is translated as CASSSDSDRVNQPQHF.

The CDR3 region is CASGLGQAGGNYNEQFF. In DNA, the CDR3 is TGTGCTAGTGGTTTGGGCCAAGCGGGAGGAAATTACAATGAGCAGTTCTTC. The rearrangement joins TRBV12-5 to TRBJ2-1; TRBD2 agrees at 9 bases. After removal of 1 base from V and 4 bases from J, the junction contained 8 bases not matched to a gene. This CDR3 has 17 residues. CDR1 is LGHNT and CDR2 is FRNRAP in the germline V gene.